A selection of T cell receptor beta chains follows, all from one sample in a study of STAT5B mutations in CD4+ large granular lymphocyte leukemia. Generated by immunoSEQ multiplex PCR, the TCRdb table keeps only in-frame clones and is missing some. There are about 31,000 clones in the sample; around 67% occur only once, and 2% lies in the top ten. Sequenced input: CD4+ T cells from blood buffy coats. Every receptor here comes from a human donor in good health. Both conserved end residues are part of each CDR3. The D gene is left open where the match is weak. The size entry is marked missing in some rows and otherwise reads once, few, many or a size class.

V,J,size,D,DNA,CDR3
TRBV6-1,TRBJ1-1,NA,NA,TGTGCCAGCAGTGAAGCCCTTTCTTGGGGCGCGGCTGAGAACACTGAAGCTTTCTTT,CASSEALSWGAAENTEAFF
TRBV19,TRBJ1-6,few,TRBD1,TGTGCCAGTCAGCGGACAGGGTCCTATAATTCACCCCTCCACTTT,CASQRTGSYNSPLHF
TRBV18,TRBJ1-6,NA,NA,TGTGCCAGCGCGGACAGCACCAATTCACCCCTCCACTTT,CASADSTNSPLHF
TRBV27,TRBJ1-1,NA,TRBD1,TGTGCCAGCAGCACGGGACAGATCACTGAAGCTTTCTTT,CASSTGQITEAFF
TRBV19,TRBJ2-2,NA,NA,TGTGCCAGTAGTGTAGAGCGGAGCGGGGAGCTGTTTTTT,CASSVERSGELFF
TRBV5-8,TRBJ2-5,NA,NA,TGTGCCAGCAGCCAAGTCGAGGAGACCCAGTACTTC,CASSQVEETQYF
TRBV4-1,TRBJ2-1,NA,NA,TGCGCCAGCAGCCTCCTCGGGGGAGCTTGGGATGAGCAGTTCTTC,CASSLLGGAWDEQFF
TRBV7-2,TRBJ2-7,NA,NA,TGTGCCAGCAGCTTGGCCCGCGGTGTGTACTACGAGCAGTACTTC,CASSLARGVYYEQYF
TRBV2,TRBJ2-1,NA,TRBD2,TGTGCCAGCAGTGAAAGGCGGGGGGCATTCAATGAGCAGTTCTTC,CASSERRGAFNEQFF
TRBV7-9,TRBJ1-1,NA,NA,TGTGCCAGCAGCTTTCACGGGACGAACACTGAAGCTTTCTTT,CASSFHGTNTEAFF
TRBV7-9,TRBJ2-6,NA,NA,TGTGCCAGCAGCTTGGGGGTCTCTGGGGCCAACGTCCTGACTTTC,CASSLGVSGANVLTF
TRBV5-1,TRBJ1-6,NA,NA,TGCGCCAGCAGCTTGAATCGGGGCTCCTATAATTCACCCCTCCACTTT,CASSLNRGSYNSPLHF
TRBV10-3,TRBJ1-2,once,TRBD1,TGTGCCATCAGTGAGTCGGAATACAGGGGGCCCCTTAACTATGGCTACACCTTC,CAISESEYRGPLNYGYTF
TRBV4-2,TRBJ2-7,NA,NA,TGTGCCAGCAGCCAAGATCGGAGATCCTACGAGCAGTACTTC,CASSQDRRSYEQYF
TRBV5-8,TRBJ2-5,NA,NA,TGTGCCAGCAGCCAGAACCAAGAGACCCAGTACTTC,CASSQNQETQYF
TRBV2,TRBJ2-1,NA,TRBD2,TGTGCCAGCACGGGGGGCAATGAGCAGTTCTTC,CASTGGNEQFF
TRBV7-6,TRBJ1-1,NA,NA,TGTGCCAGCACAGGGCAGCTTAACACTGAAGCTTTCTTT,CASTGQLNTEAFF
TRBV11-2,TRBJ1-2,NA,NA,TGTGCCAGCAGCGTCGGGATGCTAAACTTCAAAGGGTCTGGCTACACCTTC,CASSVGMLNFKGSGYTF
TRBV7-8,TRBJ2-1,NA,TRBD2,TGTGCCAGCAGCGCCCAAACGGCGGGGGGTAGGAATGAGCAGTTCTTC,CASSAQTAGGRNEQFF
TRBV19,TRBJ1-2,NA,NA,TGTGCCAGTAGTATAGCTAACTATGGCTACACCTTC,CASSIANYGYTF
TRBV29-1,TRBJ1-1,NA,TRBD1,TGCGGTGCGGGACAGGGCGGCACTGAAGCTTTCTTT,CGAGQGGTEAFF
TRBV7-2,TRBJ2-7,once,NA,TGTGCCAGCAGCCCCCGACAGGCGGGGGCGTACGAGCAGTACTTC,CASSPRQAGAYEQYF
TRBV18,TRBJ1-5,NA,NA,TGTGCCAGCCAACGGGCCAGAGATAGCAATCAGCCCCAGCATTTT,CASQRARDSNQPQHF
TRBV5-4,TRBJ1-4,NA,NA,TGTGCCAGCAGCTTTAACAGGGCGGACGAAAAACTGTTTTTT,CASSFNRADEKLFF
TRBV9,TRBJ2-5,NA,NA,TGTGCCAGCAGCGTACCAGGGGTCGGGGAGACCCAGTACTTC,CASSVPGVGETQYF
TRBV28,TRBJ1-3,NA,NA,TGTGCCAGCAGTCTACTCGGAGGGGCCGGCGCTGGAAACACCATATATTTT,CASSLLGGAGAGNTIYF
TRBV5-1,TRBJ2-1,NA,TRBD1,TGCGCCAGCAGCTTGGCCCCGACAGGGGGTTTGGTTGTGAATGAGCAGTTCTTC,CASSLAPTGGLVVNEQFF
TRBV14,TRBJ2-5,NA,NA,TGTGCCAGCAGCTGGGGGTCCGGAGAGACCCAGTACTTC,CASSWGSGETQYF
TRBV4-3,TRBJ2-1,NA,NA,TGCGCCAGCAGCCCCTCTTGGCAGGGGGGCAATGAGCAGTTCTTC,CASSPSWQGGNEQFF
TRBV2,TRBJ1-5,NA,TRBD1,TGTGCCAGCAGCCCACAGGGGACAAATCAGCCCCAGCATTTT,CASSPQGTNQPQHF
TRBV10-3,TRBJ1-1,NA,TRBD1,TGTGCCATCAGTGAGGGTGGACAGGGAGAAGCTTTCTTT,CAISEGGQGEAFF
TRBV11-2,TRBJ1-2,few,NA,TGTGCCAGCAGCGCCACAGGGAGAGATGGCTACACCTTC,CASSATGRDGYTF
TRBV23-1,TRBJ2-5,NA,NA,TGCGCCAGCAGTCAATCGTCGGGGGGCGCGGAGACCCAGTACTTC,CASSQSSGGAETQYF
TRBV30,TRBJ2-7,NA,NA,TGTGCCTGGAGCCGAACCTCTAGGCGACAGGTTGGGTACGAGCAGTACTTC,CAWSRTSRRQVGYEQYF
TRBV6-1,TRBJ2-3,NA,TRBD2,TGTGCCGCCTCGCGGGGGGTGGCAGATACGCAGTATTTT,CAASRGVADTQYF
TRBV7-9,TRBJ1-5,NA,NA,TGTGCCAGCAGCCGGGATTCGGAGTATCAGCCCCAGCATTTT,CASSRDSEYQPQHF
TRBV9,TRBJ2-7,NA,NA,TGTGCCAGCAGCTCAGGGAGTTCTTCCTACGAGCAGTACTTC,CASSSGSSSYEQYF
TRBV15,TRBJ1-5,NA,NA,TGTGCCACCAGCAGAGAGGGAGGGTATCAGCCCCAGCATTTT,CATSREGGYQPQHF
TRBV30,TRBJ1-6,NA,NA,TGTGCCTGGAGTGTGGAGACAGCCTATAATTCACCCCTCCACTTT,CAWSVETAYNSPLHF
TRBV5-5,TRBJ1-1,NA,NA,TGTGCCAGCAGCATAGGGATAAACACTGAAGCTTTCTTT,CASSIGINTEAFF
TRBV18,TRBJ2-1,NA,TRBD2,TGTGCCAGCTCTCCCTCCTCCGTGCTAGCGGGGGGGCCGGCAAATGAGCAGTTCTTC,CASSPSSVLAGGPANEQFF
TRBV28,TRBJ1-2,NA,NA,TGTGCCAGCAGTTTATCGTGGGGTGGGGTTACCCCAGGCTACACCTTC,CASSLSWGGVTPGYTF
TRBV7-2,TRBJ2-3,NA,NA,TGTGCCAGCAGCTTAAAGATCGAGGGCACAGATACGCAGTATTTT,CASSLKIEGTDTQYF
TRBV6-1,TRBJ1-1,few,NA,TGTGCCAGCAGCTCATCAGGGGAAGTAAATGAAGCTTTCTTT,CASSSSGEVNEAFF
TRBV18,TRBJ1-1,NA,NA,TGTGCCAGCTCATATGGCCAAGGGAACACTGAAGCTTTCTTT,CASSYGQGNTEAFF
TRBV4-1,TRBJ2-3,NA,NA,TGCGCCAGCAGCCAGATAGGACTTTCCACAGATACGCAGTATTTT,CASSQIGLSTDTQYF
TRBV7-2,TRBJ1-3,NA,NA,TGTGCCAGCAGCCGGGAAGGAGACCTCTCTGGAAACACCATATATTTT,CASSREGDLSGNTIYF
TRBV28,TRBJ2-7,few,NA,TGTGCCAGCAGTACTAGTTATCGCGAGCAGTACTTC,CASSTSYREQYF
TRBV7-2,TRBJ1-2,NA,TRBD1,TGTGCCAGCAGCTTATCGACAGGGGTCTATGGCTACACCTTC,CASSLSTGVYGYTF
TRBV5-1,TRBJ2-5,NA,NA,TGCGCCAGCAGCTTGCTCGAGACCCAGTACTTC,CASSLLETQYF
TRBV21-1,TRBJ1-1,NA,NA,TGTGCCAGCAGCAATATAACCCGACAGGGGGGAGACACTGAAGCTTTCTTT,CASSNITRQGGDTEAFF
TRBV28,TRBJ1-1,few,NA,TGTGCCAGCATTATCCGGGGAGGCGACACTGAAGCTTTCTTT,CASIIRGGDTEAFF
TRBV5-1,TRBJ1-2,NA,TRBD1,TGCGCCAGCAGCTCTACAGGGGAGTGGCATGGCTACACCTTC,CASSSTGEWHGYTF
TRBV11-2,TRBJ2-1,NA,NA,TGTGCCAGCAGCCCACCAGGAAGGGTGACTCTTAATGAGCAGTTCTTC,CASSPPGRVTLNEQFF
TRBV5-4,TRBJ1-2,NA,NA,TGTGCCAGCAGCACAGCTAGACAGCCATCTAACTATGGCTACACCTTC,CASSTARQPSNYGYTF
TRBV6-1,TRBJ1-2,NA,NA,TGTGCCAGCAGTGACTCCAGGCTCTATGGCTACACCTTC,CASSDSRLYGYTF
TRBV10-3,TRBJ1-2,few,TRBD1,TGTGCCATCAGTGAAGGGGGCTTACCTTCAGCTAACTATGGCTACACCTTC,CAISEGGLPSANYGYTF
TRBV28,TRBJ1-2,NA,NA,TGTGCCAGCCTAGTCGGTGAAAGGGGCTACACCTTC,CASLVGERGYTF
TRBV6-6,TRBJ1-5,NA,NA,TGTGCCAGCACCCCGTCGGGGGCCGGTAATCAGCCCCAGCATTTT,CASTPSGAGNQPQHF